Shown below are 19 T cell receptor delta chains from a single sample sequenced in a study of DNA immune sequencing with unique molecular identifiers. Genomic DNA underwent 32-plex PCR targeting all 8 TRDV and 4 TRDJ genes. A 12-nucleotide UMI was added during approximately 3 barcoding PCR cycles before adapter PCR. TCRdb applied CATT to the multiplex PCR reads for clone calling. The table has about 440 delta-chain clones, about 40% seen once. Sequenced material: buffy coat blood. The receptor set was obtained from a human donor in good health.

Notes on this clone: TCRdb pairs this DNA with a much larger clone's protein that differs at residue 15, likely a read error; the protein shown was translated from the DNA. Other nucleotide sequences from this sample produce the same CDR3. The J gene is TRDJ1, the V gene TRDV1, with 9 bases fitting TRDD3. V lost 4 bases to trimming and J lost 0 bases; unmatched junction nucleotides: 30. The germline V gene has CDR1 TSWWSYY and CDR2 QGS. The length of the CDR3 is 24 residues. The DNA of the CDR3 is TGTGCTCTTGGGGTGTCCCCCCTTGGCCCTGGGGATACGAGTTCCCCTCCGTACACCGATAAACTCATCTTT. The encoded protein is CALGVSPLGPGDTSSPPYTDKLIF.

As concerns this clone: A read error is the likely source, as a far larger clone sits one nucleotide away. This specimen includes other DNA sequences encoding the same CDR3. CDR3 protein: CALGEPAFLRLELIF. The CDR3 DNA sequence: TGTGCTCTTGGGGAACCGGCCTTTCTACGGTTAGAGCTCATCTTT. The V gene is TRDV1, the J gene TRDJ1, with unresolved D. The CDR3 contains 15 residues. Trimming removed 1 base at V and 11 bases at J, with 20 bases between. The germline CDR1 and CDR2 sequences are TSWWSYY and QGS.

This clone is large within its sample. The V call is TRDV2, the J call TRDJ1, with 8 nucleotides matching TRDD3. V dropped 3 bases and J dropped 0; count of bases not matched to a gene: 17. The CDR3 has 19 amino acids. Germline CDR1 and CDR2: GEAIGNYY and EKD. The CDR3 nucleotides are TGTGCCTGTGACCAGATACACGGTGGGGATACCCGACACACCGATAAACTCATCTTT. Its protein is CACDQIHGGDTRHTDKLIF.

This clone was observed a handful of times. This likely traces to a read error, being one base from a far larger clone. V is TRDV1 and J is TRDJ1; TRDD2 might be the D (6 bases). CDR1 and CDR2 (germline): TSWWSYY, QGS. The CDR3 is made up of 15 amino acids. V was shortened by 1 base and J by 11 bases, with 20 bases between the two germline ends. CDR3 in amino acids: CALGEPAFQRLELIF. CDR3 nucleotide sequence: TGTGCTCTTGGGGAACCGGCCTTCCAACGGTTAGAGCTCATCTTT.

This clone has just a few counts. In nucleotides, the CDR3 is TGTGCCTGTGACACACTGGGGGCCTCCTCTAACACCGATAAACTCATCTTT. Its protein is CACDTLGASSNTDKLIF. The V gene is TRDV2, the J gene TRDJ1; 8 nucleotides line up with TRDD3. Losses at the gene ends were 1 base for V and 0 bases for J; bases not matched to a gene: 9. CDR1 GEAIGNYY and CDR2 EKD come from the germline V gene. The CDR3 extends over 17 amino acids.

This clone was seen only a few times. A much larger clone differs from this one at a single base, so this may be a read error. This chain uses TRDV2 with TRDJ1; TRDD3 matches 8 bases. The CDR3 spans 15 residues. Per the germline V gene, CDR1 is GEAIGNYY and CDR2 is EKD. V lost 3 bases and J lost 4; bases outside the gene matches: 9. In DNA, the CDR3 is TGTGCCTGTGACCCGCTGGGGGAGAGGGTCGATAAACTCATCTTT. This sequence encodes CACDPLGERVDKLIF.

Relative to its sample, this clone is hyperexpanded. This specimen includes other DNA sequences encoding the same CDR3. The gene calls are TRDV2 and TRDJ1; 7 nucleotides agree with TRDD3. Germline V lookup: CDR1 GEAIGNYY, CDR2 EKD. Trimming at V came to 3 bases and at J to 0 bases, leaving 15 bases not matched to a gene. The CDR3 is made up of 18 amino acids. This CDR3 reads CACDPVLGTLPYTDKLIF. DNA of the CDR3: TGTGCCTGTGACCCGGTACTGGGGACTCTTCCCTACACCGATAAACTCATCTTT.

Worth noting for this clone: A far larger clone differs by one base, so this is likely a read error. The chain links TRDV2 to TRDJ1; D is possibly TRDD3 (5 bases). Between the trimmed V and J ends, which lost 0 bases and 0 bases, there was a span of 22 bases. Per germline, CDR1 GEAIGNYY and CDR2 EKD. There are 19 residues in the CDR3. The CDR3 DNA is TGTGCCTGTGACACCAGAGGTAACTGGAGGTCACCTTACACCGATAAACTCATCTTT. Translation: CACDTRGNWRSPYTDKLIF.

Note on this clone: The protein TCRdb gives is from a much larger clone and does not agree with this DNA's translation at residue 3, likely a read error; the protein shown here comes from the DNA. This chain uses TRDV1 with TRDJ1, with TRDD2 matching over 9 bases. CDR1 is TSWWSYY and CDR2 is QGS in the germline V gene. CDR3 size: 15 residues. DNA of the CDR3: TGTGCTGTTGGGGAACCGGCCTTCCTACGGTTAGAGCTCATCTTT. Translated, it gives CAVGEPAFLRLELIF.

As to this clone: A far more abundant clone sits one base away, making this likely a read error. The same CDR3 also results from other DNA sequences found in this sample. This chain uses TRDV1 with TRDJ1; 9 bases match TRDD3. Losses at the gene ends were 4 bases for V and 0 bases for J; bases not matched to a gene: 30. The CDR3 extends over 24 amino acids. Germline V gives CDR1 TSWWSYY, CDR2 QGS. CDR3 residues: CALGVSPLGPGDTSTPPYTDKLIF. The CDR3 coding sequence is TGTGCTCTTGGGGTGTCCCCCCTTGGCCCTGGGGATACGAGTACCCCTCCATACACCGATAAACTCATCTTT.

By proportion, this clone is large (0.1 to 1%). The rearrangement joins TRDV2 to TRDJ3, with 10 bases lining up with TRDD3. The CDR3 covers 20 residues. J was trimmed by 3 bases and V by 0 bases; bases with no gene match: 10. Germline CDR1 GEAIGNYY, CDR2 EKD. In nucleotides, the CDR3 is TGTGCCTGTGACACCGCGTGTGGGGGGATACGCCTCTGGGACACCCGACAGATGTTTTTC. Translation gives CACDTACGGIRLWDTRQMFF.

V is TRDV1 and J is TRDJ1; no clear D. The V end was cut by 3 bases, the J end by 2 bases, with 22 bases between. Germline assignment: CDR1 TSWWSYY and CDR2 QGS. CDR3 length: 18 amino acids. The CDR3 DNA sequence: TGTGCTCTTGGGGATACTACCTCAGCCCCCTATCGGACCGATAAACTCATCTTT. Amino acids: CALGDTTSAPYRTDKLIF.

This clone turned up a few times. The protein in TCRdb stems from a much larger clone and differs at residue 9 from this DNA's translation, likely a read error; here the protein is translated from the DNA. The chain uses TRDV2 and TRDJ1; 8 nucleotides line up with TRDD3. The CDR3 loop spans 15 amino acids. V dropped 2 bases and J dropped 7; count of bases not matched to a gene: 11. The V gene's germline CDR1 is GEAIGNYY and CDR2 EKD. CDR3 bases: TGTGCCTGTGACAAGATGGGGGATTCTGGCCCTAAACTCATCTTT. The encoded protein is CACDKMGDSGPKLIF.

A remark on this clone: Being one base from a much bigger clone, this may be a read error. Other DNA sequences within the sample encode an identical CDR3. The chain employs TRDV1 and TRDJ1, with D tentatively TRDD3 (5 bases). The ends were cut back, 0 bases at V and 11 bases at J, with 31 bases in the middle. The CDR3 is 19 residues long. Germline CDR1 is TSWWSYY and CDR2 is QGS. DNA of the CDR3: TGTGCTCTTGGGGAACTAGAGTACCTGCGATTAGCTGCAATAAGGGGGCTCATCTTT. The encoded protein is CALGELEYLRLAAIRGLIF.

Notes on this clone: A single base separates this from a much larger clone, so it may be a read error. This chain uses TRDV2 with TRDJ1; D gene uncertain. V gave up 4 bases and J gave up 3 bases, with 26 bases separating them. From germline, CDR1 is GEAIGNYY and CDR2 EKD. The CDR3 length is 18 residues. For the CDR3, the DNA is TGTGCCTGTGAGACTCTCAATCCCACACCGATCGGGGCCGATAAACTCATCTTT. It specifies CACETLNPTPIGADKLIF.

Of note for this clone: TCRdb's protein for this DNA is that of a much larger clone and differs from the translation at residue 11, likely a read error; the protein shown is the DNA translation. J is TRDJ1 and V is TRDV1, with 9 bases lining up with TRDD2. The CDR3 spans 15 residues. The junction had 11 bases not matched to a gene; V was cut back by 1 base and J by 11 bases. Germline values: CDR1 TSWWSYY, CDR2 QGS. CDR3 residues: CALGEPAFLRVELIF. CDR3 bases: TGTGCTCTTGGGGAACCGGCCTTCCTACGGGTAGAGCTCATCTTT.

Comment on this clone: The protein in TCRdb stems from a much larger clone and differs at residue 9 from this DNA's translation, likely a read error; here the protein is translated from the DNA. The V call is TRDV2, the J call TRDJ1; unclear D gene. The V gene lost 0 bases and the J gene lost 0 bases, with 22 bases spanning the gap. The germline V gene encodes CDR1 GEAIGNYY and CDR2 EKD. The CDR3 runs 19 residues. The CDR3 sequence: CACDTRGNCGSPYTDKLIF. The DNA of the CDR3 is TGTGCCTGTGACACCAGAGGTAACTGTGGGTCACCTTACACCGATAAACTCATCTTT.

This clone was detected only a few times. A much larger clone differs from this one at a single base, so this may be a read error. The rearrangement uses TRDV2 and TRDJ3, with 13 bases that match TRDD3. The germline gives CDR1 GEAIGNYY, CDR2 EKD. V lost 6 bases, J lost 0 bases, and 13 bases stayed unmatched. The CDR3 loop spans 21 amino acids. The CDR3 spells CACNSVLGDTSGSWDTRQMFF. The CDR3 DNA reads TGTGCCTGTAACAGCGTACTGGGGGATACGTCCGGCTCCTGGGACACCCGACAGATGTTTTTC.

Details on this clone: This likely stems from a read error, as it lies one base from a far larger clone. Different DNA sequences within this sample yield the same CDR3. CDR3: CALGEARRSFLKYWGGRPLIF. DNA of the CDR3: TGTGCTCTTGGGGAGGCTAGGCGTTCTTTCCTAAAGTACTGGGGAGGCAGACCCCTGATCTTT. The chain uses TRDV1 and TRDJ4; D might be TRDD3 (7 bases). The length of the CDR3 is 21 residues. CDR1 TSWWSYY and CDR2 QGS come from the germline V gene. V was shortened by 3 bases and J by 1 base, with 33 bases between the two germline ends.